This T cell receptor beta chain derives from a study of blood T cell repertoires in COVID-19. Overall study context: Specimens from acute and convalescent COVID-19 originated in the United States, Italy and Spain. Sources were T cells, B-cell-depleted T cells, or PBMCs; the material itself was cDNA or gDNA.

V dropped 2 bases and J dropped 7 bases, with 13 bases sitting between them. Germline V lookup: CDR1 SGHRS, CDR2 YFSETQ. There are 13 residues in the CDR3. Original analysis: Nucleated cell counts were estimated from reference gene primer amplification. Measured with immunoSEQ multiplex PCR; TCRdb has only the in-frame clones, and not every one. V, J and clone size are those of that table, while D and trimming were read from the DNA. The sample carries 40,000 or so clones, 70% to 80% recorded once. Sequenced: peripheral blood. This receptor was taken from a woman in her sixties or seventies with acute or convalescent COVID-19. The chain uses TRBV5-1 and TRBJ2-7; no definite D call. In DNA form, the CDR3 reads TGCGCCAGCAGCTTCCCCAGGCCCGAGGAGCAGTACTTC. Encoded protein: CASSFPRPEEQYF.